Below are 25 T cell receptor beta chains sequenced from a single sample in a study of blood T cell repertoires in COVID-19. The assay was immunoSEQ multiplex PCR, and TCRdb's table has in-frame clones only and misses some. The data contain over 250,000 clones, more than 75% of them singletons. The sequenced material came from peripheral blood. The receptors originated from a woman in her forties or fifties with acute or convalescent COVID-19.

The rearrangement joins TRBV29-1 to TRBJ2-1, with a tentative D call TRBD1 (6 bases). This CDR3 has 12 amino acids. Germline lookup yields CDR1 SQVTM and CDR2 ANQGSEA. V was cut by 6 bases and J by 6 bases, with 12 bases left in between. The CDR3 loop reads CSVGQWSNEQFF. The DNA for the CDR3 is TGCAGCGTCGGACAGTGGAGCAATGAGCAGTTCTTC.

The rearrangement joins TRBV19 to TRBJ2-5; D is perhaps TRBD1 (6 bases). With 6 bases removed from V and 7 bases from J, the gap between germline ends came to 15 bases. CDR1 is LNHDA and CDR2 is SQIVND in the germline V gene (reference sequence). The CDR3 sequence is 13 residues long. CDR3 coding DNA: TGTGCCAGTAGAGCGGTGACGACAGGGACCCAGTACTTC. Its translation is CASRAVTTGTQYF.

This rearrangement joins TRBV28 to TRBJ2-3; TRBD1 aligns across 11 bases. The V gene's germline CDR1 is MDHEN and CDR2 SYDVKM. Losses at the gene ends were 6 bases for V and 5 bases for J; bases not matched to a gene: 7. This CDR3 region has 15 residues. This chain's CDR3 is CASSGQGALRDTQYF. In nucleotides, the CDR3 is TGTGCCAGCAGCGGACAGGGGGCGCTAAGAGATACGCAGTATTTT.

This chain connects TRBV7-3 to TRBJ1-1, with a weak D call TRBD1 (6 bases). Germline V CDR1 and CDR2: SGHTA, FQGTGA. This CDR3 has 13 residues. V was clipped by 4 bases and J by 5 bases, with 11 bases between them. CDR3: CASSSSGATEAFF. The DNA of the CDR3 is TGTGCCAGCAGCTCCTCAGGGGCTACTGAAGCTTTCTTT.

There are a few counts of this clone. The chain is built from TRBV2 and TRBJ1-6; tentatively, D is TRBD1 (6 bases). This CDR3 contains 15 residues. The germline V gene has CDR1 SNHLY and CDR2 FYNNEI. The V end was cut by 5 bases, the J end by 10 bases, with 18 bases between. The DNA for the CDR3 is TGTGCCAGCAGTTTGACAGGAGTTCGGCGGTCACCCCTCCACTTT. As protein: CASSLTGVRRSPLHF.

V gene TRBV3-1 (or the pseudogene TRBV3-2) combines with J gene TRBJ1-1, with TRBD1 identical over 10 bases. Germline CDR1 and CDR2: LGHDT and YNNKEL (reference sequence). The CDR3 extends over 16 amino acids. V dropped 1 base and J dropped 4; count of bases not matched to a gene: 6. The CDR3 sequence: CASSQGFGTGATEAFF. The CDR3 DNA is TGTGCCAGCAGCCAAGGATTTGGGACAGGGGCCACTGAAGCTTTCTTT.

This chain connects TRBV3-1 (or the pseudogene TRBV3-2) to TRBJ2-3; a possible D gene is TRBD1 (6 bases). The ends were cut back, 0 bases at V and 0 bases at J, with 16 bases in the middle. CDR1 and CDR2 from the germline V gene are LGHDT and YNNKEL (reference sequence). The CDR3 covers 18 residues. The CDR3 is CASSQDVSGHPSTDTQYF. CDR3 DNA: TGTGCCAGCAGCCAAGATGTTTCGGGACACCCTAGCACAGATACGCAGTATTTT.

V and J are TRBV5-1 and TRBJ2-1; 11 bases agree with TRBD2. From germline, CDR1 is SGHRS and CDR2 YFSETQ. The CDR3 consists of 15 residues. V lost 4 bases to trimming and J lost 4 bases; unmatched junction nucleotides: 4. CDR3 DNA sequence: TGCGCCAGCAGCGTGACTAGCGGGATATACAATGAGCAGTTCTTC. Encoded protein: CASSVTSGIYNEQFF.

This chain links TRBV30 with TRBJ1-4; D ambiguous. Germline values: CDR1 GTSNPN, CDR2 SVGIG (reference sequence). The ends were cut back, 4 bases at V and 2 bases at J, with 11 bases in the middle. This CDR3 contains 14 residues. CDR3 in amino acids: CAWTPLRTNEKLFF. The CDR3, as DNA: TGTGCCTGGACCCCCTTACGGACTAATGAAAAACTGTTTTTT.

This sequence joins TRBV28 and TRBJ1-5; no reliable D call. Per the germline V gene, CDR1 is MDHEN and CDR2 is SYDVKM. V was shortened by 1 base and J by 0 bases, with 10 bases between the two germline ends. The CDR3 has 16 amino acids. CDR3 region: CASSLYGVNSNQPQHF. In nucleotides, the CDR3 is TGTGCCAGCAGTTTATACGGGGTTAATAGCAATCAGCCCCAGCATTTT.

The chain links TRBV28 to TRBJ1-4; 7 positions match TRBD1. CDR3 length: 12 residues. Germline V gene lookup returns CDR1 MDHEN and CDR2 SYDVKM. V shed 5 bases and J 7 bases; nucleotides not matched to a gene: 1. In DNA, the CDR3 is TGTGCCAGCAGTCACAGGGGTGAAAAACTGTTTTTT. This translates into CASSHRGEKLFF.

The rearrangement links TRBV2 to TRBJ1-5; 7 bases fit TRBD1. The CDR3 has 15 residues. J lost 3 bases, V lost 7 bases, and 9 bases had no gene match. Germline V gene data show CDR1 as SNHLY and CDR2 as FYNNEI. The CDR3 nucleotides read TGTGCCAGCATTTTCGACAGGGCCCTCAATCAGCCCCAGCATTTT. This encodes CASIFDRALNQPQHF.

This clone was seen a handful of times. CDR3 DNA: TGTGCCAGCAGCGTAACGGAGAATGAGCAGTTCTTC. It specifies CASSVTENEQFF. The gene calls are TRBV5-6 and TRBJ2-1; D remains ambiguous. V was clipped by 4 bases and J by 7 bases, with 9 bases between them. The CDR3 length is 12 residues. From germline, CDR1 is SGHDT and CDR2 YYEEEE.

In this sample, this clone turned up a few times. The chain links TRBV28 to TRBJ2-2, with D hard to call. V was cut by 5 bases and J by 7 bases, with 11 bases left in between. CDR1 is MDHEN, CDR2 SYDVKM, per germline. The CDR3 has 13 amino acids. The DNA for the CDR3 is TGTGCCAGCAGTCTCGACACCCTCGGGGAGCTGTTTTTT. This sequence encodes CASSLDTLGELFF.

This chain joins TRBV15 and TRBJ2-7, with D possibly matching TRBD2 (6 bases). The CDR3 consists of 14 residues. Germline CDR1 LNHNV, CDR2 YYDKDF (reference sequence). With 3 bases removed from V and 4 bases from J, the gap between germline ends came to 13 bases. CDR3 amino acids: CATSSGAGAYEQYF. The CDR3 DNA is TGTGCCACCAGCAGTGGAGCGGGTGCGTACGAGCAGTACTTC. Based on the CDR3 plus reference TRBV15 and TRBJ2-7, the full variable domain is DAMVIQNPRYQVTQFGKPVTLSCSQTLNHNVMYWYQQKSSQAPKLLFHYYDKDFNNEADTPDNFQSRRPNTSFCFLDIRSPGLGDTAMYLCATSSGAGAYEQYFGPGTRLTVT.

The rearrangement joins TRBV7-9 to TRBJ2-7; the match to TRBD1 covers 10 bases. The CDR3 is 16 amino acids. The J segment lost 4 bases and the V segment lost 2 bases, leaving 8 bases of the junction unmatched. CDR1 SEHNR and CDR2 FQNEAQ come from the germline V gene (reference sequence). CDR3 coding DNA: TGTGCCAGCAGCTTATTGGGGACAGGGGATCCTTACGAGCAGTACTTC. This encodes CASSLLGTGDPYEQYF. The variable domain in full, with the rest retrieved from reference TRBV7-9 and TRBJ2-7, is DTGVSQNPRHKITKRGQNVTFRCDPISEHNRLYWYRQTLGQGPEFLTYFQNEAQLEKSRLLSDRFSAERPKGSFSTLEIQRTEQGDSAMYLCASSLLGTGDPYEQYFGPGTRLTVT.

The chain's CDR3 is CASSTQGDTEAFF. CDR3 DNA: TGTGCCAGTAGTACTCAGGGGGACACTGAAGCTTTCTTT. The V gene is TRBV19, the J gene TRBJ1-1; 7 bases line up with TRBD1. The CDR3 is made up of 13 amino acids. Unmatched junction bases numbered 2, after V lost 4 bases and J lost 3 bases. Germline assignment: CDR1 LNHDA and CDR2 SQIVND (reference sequence).

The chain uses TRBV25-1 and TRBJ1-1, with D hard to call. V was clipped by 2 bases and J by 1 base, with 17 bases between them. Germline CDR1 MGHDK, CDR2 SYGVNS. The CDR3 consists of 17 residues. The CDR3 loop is CASSEGRLKTTNTEAFF. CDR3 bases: TGTGCCAGCAGTGAAGGGCGGTTGAAGACTACGAACACTGAAGCTTTCTTT.

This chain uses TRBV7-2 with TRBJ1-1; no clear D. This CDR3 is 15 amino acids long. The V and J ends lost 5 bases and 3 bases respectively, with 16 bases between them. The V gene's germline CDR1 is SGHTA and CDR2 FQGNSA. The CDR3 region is CASSIYWRLDTEAFF. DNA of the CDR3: TGTGCCAGCAGCATCTACTGGAGGTTGGACACTGAAGCTTTCTTT.

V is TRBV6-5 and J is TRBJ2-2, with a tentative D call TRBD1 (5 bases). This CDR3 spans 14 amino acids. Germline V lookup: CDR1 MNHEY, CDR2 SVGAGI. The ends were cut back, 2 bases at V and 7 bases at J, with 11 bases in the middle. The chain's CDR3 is CASSYRTTDGELFF. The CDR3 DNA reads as TGTGCCAGCAGTTACAGGACAACCGACGGGGAGCTGTTTTTT.

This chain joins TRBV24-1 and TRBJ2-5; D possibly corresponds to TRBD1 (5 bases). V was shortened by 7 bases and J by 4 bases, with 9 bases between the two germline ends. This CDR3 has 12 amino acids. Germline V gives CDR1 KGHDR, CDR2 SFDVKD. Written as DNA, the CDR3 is TGTGCCACCAGAGACAGAGGAGAGACCCAGTACTTC. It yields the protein CATRDRGETQYF.

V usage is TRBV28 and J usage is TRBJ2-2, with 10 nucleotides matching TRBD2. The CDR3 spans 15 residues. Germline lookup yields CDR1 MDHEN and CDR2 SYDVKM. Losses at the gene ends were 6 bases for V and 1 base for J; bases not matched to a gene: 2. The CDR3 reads CASRPSGRNTGELFF. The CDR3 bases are TGTGCCAGCAGGCCTAGCGGGAGGAACACCGGGGAGCTGTTTTTT.

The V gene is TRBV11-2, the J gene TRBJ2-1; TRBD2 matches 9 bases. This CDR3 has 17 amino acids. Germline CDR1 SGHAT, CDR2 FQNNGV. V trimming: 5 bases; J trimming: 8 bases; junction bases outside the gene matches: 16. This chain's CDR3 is CASSPLVASGAVYEQFF. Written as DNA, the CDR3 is TGTGCCAGCAGCCCCCTTGTGGCTAGCGGGGCCGTCTATGAGCAGTTCTTC.

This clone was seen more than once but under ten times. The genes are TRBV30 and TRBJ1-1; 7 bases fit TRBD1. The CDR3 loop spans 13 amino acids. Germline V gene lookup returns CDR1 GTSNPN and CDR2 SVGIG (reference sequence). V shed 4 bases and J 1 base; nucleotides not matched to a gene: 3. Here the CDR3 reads CAWMGQTNTEAFF. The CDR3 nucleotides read TGTGCCTGGATGGGACAGACGAACACTGAAGCTTTCTTT.

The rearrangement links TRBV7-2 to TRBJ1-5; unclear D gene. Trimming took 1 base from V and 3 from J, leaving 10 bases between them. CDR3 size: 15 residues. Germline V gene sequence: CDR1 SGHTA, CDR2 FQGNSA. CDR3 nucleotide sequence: TGTGCCAGCAGCTTAGATCACAAACCCAATCAGCCCCAGCATTTT. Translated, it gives CASSLDHKPNQPQHF.